These 4 T cell receptor beta chains originate from one sample sequenced in a study of cytomegalovirus exposure and HLA in healthy donors. The study ran its PCR with 60 Vbeta and 13 Jbeta primers. Some clones are missing from TCRdb's copy, which holds only in-frame ones; the method was immunoSEQ multiplex PCR. The sample consists of around 150,000 clones, roughly 70% of them appearing once. The specimen was PBMCs. Receptors originate from a middle-aged woman in good health and CMV-seropositive.

This clone was picked up a small number of times. This chain uses TRBV18 with TRBJ2-7; no reliable D call. This CDR3 spans 13 amino acids. The germline V gene encodes CDR1 KGHSH and CDR2 LQKENI. Trimming took 6 bases from V and 2 from J, leaving 11 bases between them. CDR3 residues: CASSPQEAYEQYF. CDR3 sequence (DNA): TGTGCCAGCTCGCCTCAGGAAGCCTACGAGCAGTACTTC.

The genes are TRBV19 and TRBJ1-5, with D unclear. The CDR3 extends over 13 amino acids. Germline lookup yields CDR1 LNHDA and CDR2 SQIVND (reference sequence). V was pared by 7 bases and J by 6 bases, with 13 bases between. The CDR3 region is CASTRDPGQPQHF. For the CDR3, the DNA is TGTGCCAGTACCCGTGATCCGGGTCAGCCCCAGCATTTT.

This clone was picked up many times. The chain is built from TRBV5-1 and TRBJ1-6; 10 nucleotides align to TRBD1. CDR3 length: 15 residues. Germline loops: CDR1 SGHRS, CDR2 YFSETQ. Germline trimming cut 0 bases from V and 8 bases from J; bases unmatched to any gene: 2. CDR3 residues: CASSLADRGHSPLHF. CDR3 DNA: TGCGCCAGCAGCTTGGCCGACAGGGGGCATTCACCCCTCCACTTT.

This chain joins TRBV20-1 and TRBJ1-1; D is ambiguous. Germline V gene data show CDR1 as DFQATT and CDR2 as SNEGSKA (reference sequence). V lost 3 bases to trimming and J lost 4 bases, with 6 bases between them. The CDR3 covers 11 residues. DNA of the CDR3: TGCAGTGCTAGCCAGTCCACTGAAGCTTTCTTT. This codes for CSASQSTEAFF.